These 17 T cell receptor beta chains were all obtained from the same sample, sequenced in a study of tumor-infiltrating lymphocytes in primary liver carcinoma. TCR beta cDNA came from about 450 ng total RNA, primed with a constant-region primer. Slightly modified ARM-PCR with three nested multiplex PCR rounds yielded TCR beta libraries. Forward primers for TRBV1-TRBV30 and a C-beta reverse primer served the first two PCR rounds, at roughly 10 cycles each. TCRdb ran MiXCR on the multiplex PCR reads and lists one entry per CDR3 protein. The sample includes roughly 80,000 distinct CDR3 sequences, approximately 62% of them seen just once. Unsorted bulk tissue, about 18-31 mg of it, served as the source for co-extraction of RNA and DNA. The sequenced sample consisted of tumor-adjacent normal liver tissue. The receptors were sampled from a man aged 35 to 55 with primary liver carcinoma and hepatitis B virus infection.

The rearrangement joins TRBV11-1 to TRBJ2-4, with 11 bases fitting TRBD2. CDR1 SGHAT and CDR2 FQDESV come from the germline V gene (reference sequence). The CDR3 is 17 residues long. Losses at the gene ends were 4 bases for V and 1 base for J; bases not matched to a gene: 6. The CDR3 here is CASSSPWTSGAKNIQYF. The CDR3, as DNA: TGTGCCAGCAGCTCCCCCTGGACTAGCGGGGCCAAAAACATTCAGTACTTC.

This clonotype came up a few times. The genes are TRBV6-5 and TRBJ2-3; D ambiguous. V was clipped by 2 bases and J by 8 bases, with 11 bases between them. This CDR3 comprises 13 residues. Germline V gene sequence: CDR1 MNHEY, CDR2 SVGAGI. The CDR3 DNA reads TGTGCCAGCAGTTACGGCGAGTGGGTTACGCAGTATTTT. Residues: CASSYGEWVTQYF.

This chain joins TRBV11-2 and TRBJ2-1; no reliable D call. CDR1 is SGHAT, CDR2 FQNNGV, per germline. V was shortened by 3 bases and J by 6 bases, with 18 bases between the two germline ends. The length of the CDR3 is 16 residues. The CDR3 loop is CASSFELMGGPNEQFF. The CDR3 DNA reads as TGTGCCAGCAGCTTCGAACTCATGGGCGGACCCAATGAGCAGTTCTTC. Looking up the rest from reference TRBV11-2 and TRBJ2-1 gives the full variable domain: EAGVAQSPRYKIIEKRQSVAFWCNPISGHATLYWYQQILGQGPKLLIQFQNNGVVDDSQLPKDRFSAERLKGVDSTLKIQPAKLEDSAVYLCASSFELMGGPNEQFFGPGTRLTVL.

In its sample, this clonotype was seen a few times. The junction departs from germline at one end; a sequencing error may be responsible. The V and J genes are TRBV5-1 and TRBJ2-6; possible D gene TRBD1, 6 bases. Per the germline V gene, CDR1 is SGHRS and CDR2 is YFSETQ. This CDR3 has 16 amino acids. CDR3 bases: TGCGCCAGCACGGACAGTCGTCCCCCTGGGGCCAACGTCCCGACTTTC. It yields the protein CASTDSRPPGANVPTF.

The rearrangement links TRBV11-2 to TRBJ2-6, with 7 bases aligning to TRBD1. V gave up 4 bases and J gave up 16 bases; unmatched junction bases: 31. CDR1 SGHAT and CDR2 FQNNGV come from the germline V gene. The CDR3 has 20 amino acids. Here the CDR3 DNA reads TGTGCCAGCAGCTCGGTTCTTGGACAGGAGTTCGGGGCTGGGGCCAACATTCTGACTTTC. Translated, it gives CASSSVLGQEFGAGANILTF. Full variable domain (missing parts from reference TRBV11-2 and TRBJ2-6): EAGVAQSPRYKIIEKRQSVAFWCNPISGHATLYWYQQILGQGPKLLIQFQNNGVVDDSQLPKDRFSAERLKGVDSTLKIQPAKLEDSAVYLCASSSVLGQEFGAGANILTFGAGSRLTVL.

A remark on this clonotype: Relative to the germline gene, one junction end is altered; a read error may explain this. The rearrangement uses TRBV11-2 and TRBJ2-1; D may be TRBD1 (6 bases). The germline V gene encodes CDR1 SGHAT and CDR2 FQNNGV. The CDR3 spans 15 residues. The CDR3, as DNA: TGTACCAGCAGCTTTTCAGGGGTATTCTACAGTGAGCAGTTCTTC. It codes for CTSSFSGVFYSEQFF.

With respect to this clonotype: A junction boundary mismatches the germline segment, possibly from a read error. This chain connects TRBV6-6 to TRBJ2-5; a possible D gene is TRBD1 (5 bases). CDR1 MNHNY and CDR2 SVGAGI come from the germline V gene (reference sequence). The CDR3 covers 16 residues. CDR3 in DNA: TGTGCCAGCAGTTTGACAGTCCCTATTGCCCAAGAGACTCAGTACTTC. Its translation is CASSLTVPIAQETQYF.

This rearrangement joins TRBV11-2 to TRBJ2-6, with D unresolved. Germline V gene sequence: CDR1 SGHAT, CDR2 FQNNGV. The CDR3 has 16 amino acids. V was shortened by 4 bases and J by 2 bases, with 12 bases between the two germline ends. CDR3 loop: CASSSTRRTGANVLTF. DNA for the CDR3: TGTGCCAGCAGCTCGACACGGAGAACTGGGGCCAACGTCCTGACTTTC.

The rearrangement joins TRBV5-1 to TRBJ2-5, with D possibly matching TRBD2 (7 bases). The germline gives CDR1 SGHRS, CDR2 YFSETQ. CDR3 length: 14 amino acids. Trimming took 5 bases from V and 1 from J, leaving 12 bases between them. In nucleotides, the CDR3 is TGCGCCAGCAGTCAGAGGGGGGGCCAAGAGACCCAGTACTTC. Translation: CASSQRGGQETQYF.

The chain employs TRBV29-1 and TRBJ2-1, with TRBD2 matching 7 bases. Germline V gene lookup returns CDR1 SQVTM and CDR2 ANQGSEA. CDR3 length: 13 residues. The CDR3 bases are TGCAGTGTAGGACTAGGGGCCTACAATGAGCAGTTCTTC. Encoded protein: CSVGLGAYNEQFF.

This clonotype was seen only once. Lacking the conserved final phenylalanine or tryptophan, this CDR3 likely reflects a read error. The CDR3 loop is CSVEGTDSYEQYI. Here the CDR3 DNA reads TGCAGTGTTGAAGGGACAGACTCCTACGAGCAGTACATC. The chain joins TRBV29-1 to TRBJ2-7, with 7 nucleotides matching TRBD1. The CDR3 spans 13 residues. Germline lookup yields CDR1 SQVTM and CDR2 ANQGSEA.

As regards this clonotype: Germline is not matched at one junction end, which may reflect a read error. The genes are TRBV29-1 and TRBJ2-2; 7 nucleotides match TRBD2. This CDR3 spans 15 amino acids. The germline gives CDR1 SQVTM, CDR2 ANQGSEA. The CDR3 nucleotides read TGCAGCGTCGGGGGGATAGTGAAAAACACCGGGGAGCTGTATTTT. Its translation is CSVGGIVKNTGELYF.

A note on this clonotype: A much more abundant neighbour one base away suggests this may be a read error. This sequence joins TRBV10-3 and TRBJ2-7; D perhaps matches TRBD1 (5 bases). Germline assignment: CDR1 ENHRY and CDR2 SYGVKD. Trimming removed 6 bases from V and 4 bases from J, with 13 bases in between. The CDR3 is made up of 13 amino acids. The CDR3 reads CAISTSTEYEQYF. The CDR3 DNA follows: TGTGCCATCAGCACCTCGACAGAGTACGAGCAGTACTTC.

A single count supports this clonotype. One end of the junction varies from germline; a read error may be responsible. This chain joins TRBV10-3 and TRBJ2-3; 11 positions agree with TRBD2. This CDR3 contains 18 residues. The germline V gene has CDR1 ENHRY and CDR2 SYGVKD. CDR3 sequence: CAINEPLRLAGTTDTQYF. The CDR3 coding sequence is TGTGCCATCAATGAACCCCTCCGACTAGCGGGAACCACAGATACCCAGTATTTT.

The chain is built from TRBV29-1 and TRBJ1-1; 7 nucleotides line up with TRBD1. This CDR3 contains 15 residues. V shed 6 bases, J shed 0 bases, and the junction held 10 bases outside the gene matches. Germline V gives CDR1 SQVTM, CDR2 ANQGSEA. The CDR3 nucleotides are TGCAGCGTATCAGGGGGGTGGGCTATGAACACTGAAGCTTTCTTT. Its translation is CSVSGGWAMNTEAFF.

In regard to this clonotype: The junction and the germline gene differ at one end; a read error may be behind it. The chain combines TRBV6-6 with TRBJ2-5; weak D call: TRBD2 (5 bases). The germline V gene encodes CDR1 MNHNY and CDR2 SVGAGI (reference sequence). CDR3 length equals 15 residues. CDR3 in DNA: TGTGTCAGCAGTTACTTGGGTGGAGGACAAGAGACCCAGTACTTC. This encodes CVSSYLGGGQETQYF.

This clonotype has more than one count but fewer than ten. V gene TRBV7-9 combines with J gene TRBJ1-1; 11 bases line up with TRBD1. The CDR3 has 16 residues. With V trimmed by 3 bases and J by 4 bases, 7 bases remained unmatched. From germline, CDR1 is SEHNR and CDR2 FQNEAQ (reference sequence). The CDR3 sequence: CASSLGTGGSGTEAFF. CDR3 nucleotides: TGTGCCAGCAGCTTGGGGACAGGGGGTAGTGGCACTGAAGCTTTCTTT.